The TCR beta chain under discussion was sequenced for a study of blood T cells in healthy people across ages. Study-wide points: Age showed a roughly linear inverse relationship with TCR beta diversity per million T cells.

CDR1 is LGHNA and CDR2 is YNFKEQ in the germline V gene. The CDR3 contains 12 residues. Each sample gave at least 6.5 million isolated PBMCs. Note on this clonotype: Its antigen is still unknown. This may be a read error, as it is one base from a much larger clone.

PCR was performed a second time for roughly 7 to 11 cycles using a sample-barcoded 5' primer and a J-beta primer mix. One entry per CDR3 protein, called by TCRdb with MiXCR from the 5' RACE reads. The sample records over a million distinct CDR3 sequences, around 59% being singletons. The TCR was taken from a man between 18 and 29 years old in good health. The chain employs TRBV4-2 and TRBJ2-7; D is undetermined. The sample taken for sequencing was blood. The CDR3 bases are TGTGCCAGCATCCAAGGGTTAGGCGAGCAGTACTTC. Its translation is CASIQGLGEQYF.